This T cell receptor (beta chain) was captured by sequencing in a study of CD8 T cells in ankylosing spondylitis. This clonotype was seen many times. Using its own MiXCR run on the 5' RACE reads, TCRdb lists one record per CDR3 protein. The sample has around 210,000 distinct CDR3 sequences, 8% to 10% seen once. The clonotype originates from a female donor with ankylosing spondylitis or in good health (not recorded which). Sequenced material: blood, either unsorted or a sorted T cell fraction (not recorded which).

For the CDR3, the DNA is TGCAGTGCTCGGACTAGCGGGAATACAGATACGCAGTATTTT. This gives the protein CSARTSGNTDTQYF. The rearrangement joins TRBV20-1 to TRBJ2-3, with 12 bases that match TRBD2. Germline values: CDR1 DFQATT, CDR2 SNEGSKA (reference sequence). This CDR3 is built from 14 residues. V trimming: 5 bases; J trimming: 3 bases; junction bases outside the gene matches: 3.